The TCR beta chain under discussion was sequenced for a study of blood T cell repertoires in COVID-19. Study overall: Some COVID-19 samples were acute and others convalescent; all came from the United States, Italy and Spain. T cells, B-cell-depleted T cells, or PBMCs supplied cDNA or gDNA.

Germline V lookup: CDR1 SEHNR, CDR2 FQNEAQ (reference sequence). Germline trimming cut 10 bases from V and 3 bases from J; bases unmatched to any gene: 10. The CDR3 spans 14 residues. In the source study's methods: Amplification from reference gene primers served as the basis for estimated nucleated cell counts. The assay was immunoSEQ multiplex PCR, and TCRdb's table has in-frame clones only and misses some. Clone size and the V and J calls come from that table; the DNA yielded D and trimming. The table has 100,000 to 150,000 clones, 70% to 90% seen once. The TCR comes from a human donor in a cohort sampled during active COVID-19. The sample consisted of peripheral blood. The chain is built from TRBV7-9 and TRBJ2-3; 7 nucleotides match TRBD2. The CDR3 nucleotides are TGTGCCACCCGAGGCGGGAGAGGTACAGATACGCAGTATTTT. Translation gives CATRGGRGTDTQYF.